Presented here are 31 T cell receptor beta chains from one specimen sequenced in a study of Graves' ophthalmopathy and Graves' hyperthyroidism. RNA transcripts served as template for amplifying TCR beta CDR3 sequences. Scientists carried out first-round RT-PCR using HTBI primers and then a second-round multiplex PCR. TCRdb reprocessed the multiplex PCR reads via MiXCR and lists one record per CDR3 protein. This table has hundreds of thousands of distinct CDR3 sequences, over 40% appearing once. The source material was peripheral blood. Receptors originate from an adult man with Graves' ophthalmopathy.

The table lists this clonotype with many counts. In nucleotides, the CDR3 is TGTGCCAGTAGTTTCGACAGTGATTTGAACACTGAAGCTTTCTTT. Its protein product is CASSFDSDLNTEAFF. V usage is TRBV19 and J usage is TRBJ1-1, with D perhaps TRBD1 (5 bases). This CDR3 is 15 amino acids long. V was cut by 5 bases and J by 0 bases, with 13 bases left in between. Germline values: CDR1 LNHDA, CDR2 SQIVND (reference sequence).

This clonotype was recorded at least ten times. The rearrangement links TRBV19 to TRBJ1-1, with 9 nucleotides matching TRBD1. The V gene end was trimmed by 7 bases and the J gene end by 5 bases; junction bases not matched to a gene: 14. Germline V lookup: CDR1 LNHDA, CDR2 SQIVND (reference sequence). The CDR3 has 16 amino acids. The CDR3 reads CASKRGTQGAVTEAFF. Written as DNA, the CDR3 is TGTGCCAGTAAAAGGGGGACACAGGGGGCGGTTACTGAAGCTTTCTTT.

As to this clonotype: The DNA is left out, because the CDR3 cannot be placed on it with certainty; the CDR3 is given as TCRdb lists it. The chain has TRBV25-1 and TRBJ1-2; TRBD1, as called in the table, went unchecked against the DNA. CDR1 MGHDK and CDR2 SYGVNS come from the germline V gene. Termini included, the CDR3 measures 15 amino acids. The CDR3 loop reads CACSARDGANYGYTF.

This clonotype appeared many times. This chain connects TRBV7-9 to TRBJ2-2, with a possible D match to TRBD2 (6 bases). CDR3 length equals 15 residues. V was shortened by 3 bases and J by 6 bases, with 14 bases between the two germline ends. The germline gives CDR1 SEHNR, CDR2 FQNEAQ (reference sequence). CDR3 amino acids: CASSFRDSRPGELFF. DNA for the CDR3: TGTGCCAGCAGCTTTCGGGACTCTCGCCCCGGGGAGCTGTTTTTT.

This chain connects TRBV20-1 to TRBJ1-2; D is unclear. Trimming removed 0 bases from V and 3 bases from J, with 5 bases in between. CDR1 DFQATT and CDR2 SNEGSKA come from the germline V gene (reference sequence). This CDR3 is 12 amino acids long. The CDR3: CSARDRYYGYTF. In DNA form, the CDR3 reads TGCAGTGCTAGAGACCGGTACTATGGCTACACCTTC.

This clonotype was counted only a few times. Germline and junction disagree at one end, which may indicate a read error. CDR3 protein: CASSQARDGNSGNTIYF. The DNA for the CDR3 is TGCGCCAGCAGCCAGGCCAGGGACGGGAACTCTGGAAACACCATATATTTT. The chain combines TRBV7-8 with TRBJ1-3; the D gene is possibly TRBD1 (5 bases). The CDR3 is 17 amino acids. Per the germline V gene, CDR1 is SGHVS and CDR2 is FQNEAQ. The variable domain in full, completed from reference TRBV7-8 and TRBJ1-3, reads GAGVSQSPRYKVAKRGQDVALRCDPISGHVSLFWYQQALGQGPEFLTYFQNEAQLDKSGLPSDRFFAERPEGSVSTLKIQRTQQEDSAVYLCASSQARDGNSGNTIYFGEGSWLTVV.

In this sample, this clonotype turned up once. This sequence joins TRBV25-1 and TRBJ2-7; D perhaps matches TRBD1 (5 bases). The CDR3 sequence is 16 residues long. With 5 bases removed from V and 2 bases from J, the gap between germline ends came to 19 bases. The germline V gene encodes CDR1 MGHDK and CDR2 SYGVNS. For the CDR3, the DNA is TGTGCCAGCAGTTTATCGCCCGGACACAAAGCCTACGAGCAGTACTTC. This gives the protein CASSLSPGHKAYEQYF.

The CDR3, as DNA: TGTGCCAGCAGCTTAAAGCGGGGGGGAGAAAAACTGTTTTTT. The encoded protein is CASSLKRGGEKLFF. This chain links TRBV7-3 with TRBJ1-4; D is perhaps TRBD1 (5 bases). The germline V and J ends were trimmed by 1 base and 8 bases, with 11 bases remaining between them. Germline V gene data show CDR1 as SGHTA and CDR2 as FQGTGA. This CDR3 has 14 amino acids. The full variable domain, with the rest looked up from reference TRBV7-3 and TRBJ1-4, is GAGVSQTPSNKVTEKGKYVELRCDPISGHTALYWYRQSLGQGPEFLIYFQGTGAADDSGLPNDRFFAVRPEGSVSTLKIQRTERGDSAVYLCASSLKRGGEKLFFGSGTQLSVL.

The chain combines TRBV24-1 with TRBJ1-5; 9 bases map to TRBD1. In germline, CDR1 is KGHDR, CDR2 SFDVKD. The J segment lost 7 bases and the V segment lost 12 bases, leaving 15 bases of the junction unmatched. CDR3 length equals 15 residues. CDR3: CAAMLGQGDRQPQHF. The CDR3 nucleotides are TGTGCCGCCATGCTGGGACAGGGCGACAGGCAGCCCCAGCATTTT.

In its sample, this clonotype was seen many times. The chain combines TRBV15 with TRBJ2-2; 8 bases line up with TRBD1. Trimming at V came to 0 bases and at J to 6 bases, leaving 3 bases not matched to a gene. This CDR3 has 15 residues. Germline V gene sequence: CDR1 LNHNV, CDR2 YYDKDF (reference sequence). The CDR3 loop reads CATSRDLQGAGELFF. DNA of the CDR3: TGTGCCACCAGCAGAGATTTACAGGGGGCCGGGGAGCTGTTTTTT.

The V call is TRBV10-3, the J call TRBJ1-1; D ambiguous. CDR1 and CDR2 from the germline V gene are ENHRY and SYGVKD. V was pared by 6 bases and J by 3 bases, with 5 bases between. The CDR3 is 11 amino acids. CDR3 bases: TGTGCCATCAGGGGGTACACTGAAGCTTTCTTT. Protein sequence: CAIRGYTEAFF.

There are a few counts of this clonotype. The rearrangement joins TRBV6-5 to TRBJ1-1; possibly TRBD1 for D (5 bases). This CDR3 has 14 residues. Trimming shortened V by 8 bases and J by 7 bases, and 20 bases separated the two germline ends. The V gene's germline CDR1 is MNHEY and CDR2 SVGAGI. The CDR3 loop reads CASVRGTLHGEAFF. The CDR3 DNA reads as TGTGCCAGCGTAAGGGGAACACTCCACGGTGAAGCTTTCTTT.

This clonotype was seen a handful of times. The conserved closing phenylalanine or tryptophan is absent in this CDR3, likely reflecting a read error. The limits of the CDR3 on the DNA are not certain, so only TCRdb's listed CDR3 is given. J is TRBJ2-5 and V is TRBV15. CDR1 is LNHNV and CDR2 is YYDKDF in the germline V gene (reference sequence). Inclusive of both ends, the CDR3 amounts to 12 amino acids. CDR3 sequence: CATSRESGHQNT.

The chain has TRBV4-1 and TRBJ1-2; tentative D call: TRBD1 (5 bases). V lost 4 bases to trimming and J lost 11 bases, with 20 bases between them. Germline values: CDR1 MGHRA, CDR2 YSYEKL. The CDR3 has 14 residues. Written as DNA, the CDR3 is TGCGCCAGCAGCCTGCACTCGTTCGGGGGTGGTTACACCTTC. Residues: CASSLHSFGGGYTF.

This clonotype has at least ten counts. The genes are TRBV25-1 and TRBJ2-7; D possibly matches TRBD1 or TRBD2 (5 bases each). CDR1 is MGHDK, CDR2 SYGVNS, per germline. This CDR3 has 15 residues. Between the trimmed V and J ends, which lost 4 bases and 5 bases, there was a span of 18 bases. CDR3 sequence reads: CASSARGRREHEQYF. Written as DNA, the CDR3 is TGTGCCAGCAGTGCTAGGGGTCGCAGGGAGCACGAGCAGTACTTC.

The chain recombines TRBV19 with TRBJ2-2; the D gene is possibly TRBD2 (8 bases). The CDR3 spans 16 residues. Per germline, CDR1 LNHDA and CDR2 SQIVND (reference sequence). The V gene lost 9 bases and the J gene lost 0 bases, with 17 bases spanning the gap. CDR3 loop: CASSRQGLANTGELFF. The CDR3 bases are TGTGCCAGCAGCCGACAGGGACTAGCGAACACCGGGGAGCTGTTTTTT. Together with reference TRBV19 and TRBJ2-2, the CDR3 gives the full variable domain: DGGITQSPKYLFRKEGQNVTLSCEQNLNHDAMYWYRQDPGQGLRLIYYSQIVNDFQKGDIAEGYSVSREKKESFPLTVTSAQKNPTAFYLCASSRQGLANTGELFFGEGSRLTVL.

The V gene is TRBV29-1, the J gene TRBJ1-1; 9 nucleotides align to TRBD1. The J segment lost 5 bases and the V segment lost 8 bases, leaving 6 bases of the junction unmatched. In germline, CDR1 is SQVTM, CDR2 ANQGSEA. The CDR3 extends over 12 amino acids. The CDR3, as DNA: TGCAGCAGGCGACAGGGGGATACTGAAGCTTTCTTT. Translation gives CSRRQGDTEAFF.

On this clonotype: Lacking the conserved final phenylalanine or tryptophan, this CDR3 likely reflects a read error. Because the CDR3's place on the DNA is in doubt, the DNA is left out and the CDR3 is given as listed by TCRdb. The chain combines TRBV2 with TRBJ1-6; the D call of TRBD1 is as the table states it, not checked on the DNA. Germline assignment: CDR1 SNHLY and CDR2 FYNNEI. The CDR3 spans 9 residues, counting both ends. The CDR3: CASTRDSNS.

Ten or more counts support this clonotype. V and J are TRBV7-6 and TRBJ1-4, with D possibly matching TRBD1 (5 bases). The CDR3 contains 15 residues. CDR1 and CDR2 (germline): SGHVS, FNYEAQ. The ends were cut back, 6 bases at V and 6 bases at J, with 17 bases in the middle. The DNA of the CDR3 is TGTGCCAGCAGTTGGACCACTGGGGGACATGAAAAACTGTTTTTT. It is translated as CASSWTTGGHEKLFF.

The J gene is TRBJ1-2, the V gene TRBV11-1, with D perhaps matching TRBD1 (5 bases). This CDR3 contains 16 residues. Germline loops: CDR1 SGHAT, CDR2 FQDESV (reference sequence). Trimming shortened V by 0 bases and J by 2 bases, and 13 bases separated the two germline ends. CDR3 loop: CASSLAGGARNYGYTF. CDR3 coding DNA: TGTGCCAGCAGCTTAGCTGGCGGGGCAAGGAACTATGGCTACACCTTC.

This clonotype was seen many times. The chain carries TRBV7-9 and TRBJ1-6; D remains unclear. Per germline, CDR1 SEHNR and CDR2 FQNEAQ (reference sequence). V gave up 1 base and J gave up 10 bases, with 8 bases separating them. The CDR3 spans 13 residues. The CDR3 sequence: CASSLGVGSPLHF. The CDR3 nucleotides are TGTGCCAGCAGCTTAGGGGTGGGGTCACCCCTCCACTTT.

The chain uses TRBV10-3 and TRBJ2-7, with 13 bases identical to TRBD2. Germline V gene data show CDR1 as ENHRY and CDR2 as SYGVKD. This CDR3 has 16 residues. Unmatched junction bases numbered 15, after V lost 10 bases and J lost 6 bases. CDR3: CASGYNPGLAGFEQYF. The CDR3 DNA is TGTGCCAGCGGTTACAACCCGGGACTAGCGGGGTTCGAGCAGTACTTC.

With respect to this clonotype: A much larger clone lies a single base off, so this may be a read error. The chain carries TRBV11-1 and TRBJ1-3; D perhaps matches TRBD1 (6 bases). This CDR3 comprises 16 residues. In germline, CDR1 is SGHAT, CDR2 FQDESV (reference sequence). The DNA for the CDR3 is TGTGTCAGCAGCTTTCAGGGGCCAGACTCTGGAAACACCATATATTTT. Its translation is CVSSFQGPDSGNTIYF.

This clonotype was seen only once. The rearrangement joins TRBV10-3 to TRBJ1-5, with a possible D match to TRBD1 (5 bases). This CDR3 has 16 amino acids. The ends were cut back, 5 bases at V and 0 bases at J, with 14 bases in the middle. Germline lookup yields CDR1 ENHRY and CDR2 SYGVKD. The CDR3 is CAISYDRHVSNQPQHF. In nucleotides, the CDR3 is TGTGCCATCAGTTACGACAGACACGTTAGCAATCAGCCCCAGCATTTT.

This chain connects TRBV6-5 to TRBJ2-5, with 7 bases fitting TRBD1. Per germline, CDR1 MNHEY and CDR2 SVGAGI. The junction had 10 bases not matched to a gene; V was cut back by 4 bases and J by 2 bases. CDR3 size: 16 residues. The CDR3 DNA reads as TGTGCCAGCAGTTCCGCCGGGACAGAGTTACAAGAGACCCAGTACTTC. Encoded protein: CASSSAGTELQETQYF.

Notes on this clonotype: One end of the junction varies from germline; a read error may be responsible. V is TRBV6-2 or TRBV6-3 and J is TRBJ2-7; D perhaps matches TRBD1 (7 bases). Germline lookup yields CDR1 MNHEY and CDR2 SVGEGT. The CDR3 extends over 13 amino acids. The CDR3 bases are TGTGCCGGCAGTTGGTCCCGACAGGGAGGGCAGTACTTC. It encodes CAGSWSRQGGQYF.

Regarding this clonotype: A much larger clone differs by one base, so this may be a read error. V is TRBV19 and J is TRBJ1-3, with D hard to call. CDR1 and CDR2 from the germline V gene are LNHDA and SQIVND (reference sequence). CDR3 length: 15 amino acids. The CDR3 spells CASSIDRAVGNTINF. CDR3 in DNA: TGTGCCAGTAGTATAGATCGGGCAGTCGGAAACACCATAAATTTT.

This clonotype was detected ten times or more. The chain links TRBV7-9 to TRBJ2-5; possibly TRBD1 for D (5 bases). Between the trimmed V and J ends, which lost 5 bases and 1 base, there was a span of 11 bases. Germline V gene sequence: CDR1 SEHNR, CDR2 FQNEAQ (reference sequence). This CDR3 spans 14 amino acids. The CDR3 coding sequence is TGTGCCAGCAGCCCCGGCAGGGTCCAAGAGACCCAGTACTTC. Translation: CASSPGRVQETQYF. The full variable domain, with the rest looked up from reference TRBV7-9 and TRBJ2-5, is DTGVSQNPRHKITKRGQNVTFRCDPISEHNRLYWYRQTLGQGPEFLTYFQNEAQLEKSRLLSDRFSAERPKGSFSTLEIQRTEQGDSAMYLCASSPGRVQETQYFGPGTRLLVL.

The chain's CDR3 is CASSADGVDWGYTF. CDR3 DNA: TGTGCCAGCAGTGCCGACGGGGTGGATTGGGGCTACACCTTC. This rearrangement joins TRBV9 to TRBJ1-2; no definite D call. The CDR3 loop spans 14 amino acids. V lost 5 bases and J lost 8, with 19 bases in between. Germline values: CDR1 SGDLS, CDR2 YYNGEE.

The CDR3 loop reads CATSRAALRDKQDTQYF. CDR3 nucleotide sequence: TGTGCCACCAGCAGAGCAGCCCTCCGGGACAAGCAAGATACGCAGTATTTT. V usage is TRBV15 and J usage is TRBJ2-3, with D maybe TRBD1 (6 bases). This CDR3 is built from 17 residues. V was trimmed by 1 base and J by 5 bases, leaving 19 bases between them. CDR1 is LNHNV and CDR2 is YYDKDF in the germline V gene (reference sequence). Together with reference TRBV15 and TRBJ2-3, the CDR3 gives the full variable domain: DAMVIQNPRYQVTQFGKPVTLSCSQTLNHNVMYWYQQKSSQAPKLLFHYYDKDFNNEADTPDNFQSRRPNTSFCFLDIRSPGLGDTAMYLCATSRAALRDKQDTQYFGPGTRLTVL.

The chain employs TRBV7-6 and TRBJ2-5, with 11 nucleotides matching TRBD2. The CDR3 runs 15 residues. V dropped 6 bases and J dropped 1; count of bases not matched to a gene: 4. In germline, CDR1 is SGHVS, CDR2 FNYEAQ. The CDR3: CASRRLAGTQETQYF. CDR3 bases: TGTGCCAGCAGGCGACTAGCGGGGACCCAAGAGACCCAGTACTTC.